This T cell receptor (beta chain) originates from a study of shared clonotypes between healthy human individuals. The assay was immunoSEQ multiplex PCR, and TCRdb's table has in-frame clones only and misses some. The data show millions of clones, 85% to 95% seen once. In this sample, this clone turned up once. Germline V lookup: CDR1 MDHEN, CDR2 SYDVKM. The V gene lost 5 bases and the J gene lost 3 bases, with 16 bases spanning the gap. This CDR3 is 15 amino acids long. The sequence was obtained from a man between 18 and 35 years old in good health. The chain is built from TRBV28 and TRBJ1-1, with D possibly being TRBD1 (5 bases). What was sequenced was naive CD4+ T cells sorted from blood. Subset reported: CD45RA+ positively selected. The CDR3 reads CASSDMGGGDTEAFF. In DNA form, the CDR3 reads TGTGCCAGCAGTGACATGGGGGGAGGAGACACTGAAGCTTTCTTT.